Shown below are 16 T cell receptor beta chains from a single sample sequenced in a study of shared clonotypes between healthy human individuals. TCRdb's table, derived via immunoSEQ multiplex PCR, lists solely in-frame clones and lacks some. Here the sample spans millions of clones, roughly 94% being singletons. CD45RO-negative CD8 cells positively selected for CCR7 made up the naive population, which excluded terminally differentiated effector memory CD45RA+ cells. Sequenced material: naive CD8+ T cells sorted from blood. Source of these receptors: a man aged 18 to 35 in good health.

The gene calls are TRBV19 and TRBJ2-7; weak D call: TRBD1 (6 bases). In germline, CDR1 is LNHDA, CDR2 SQIVND (reference sequence). Trimming took 5 bases from V and 4 from J, leaving 9 bases between them. The CDR3 runs to 12 residues. The CDR3 loop reads CASSPGQYEQYF. In DNA form, the CDR3 reads TGTGCCAGTAGTCCCGGACAGTACGAGCAGTACTTC.

The chain links TRBV9 to TRBJ2-3; D is ambiguous. The germline V gene has CDR1 SGDLS and CDR2 YYNGEE. The length of the CDR3 is 15 residues. V lost 0 bases and J lost 0, with 8 bases in between. The chain's CDR3 is CASSVGPASTDTQYF. The CDR3 DNA is TGTGCCAGCAGCGTAGGCCCTGCTAGCACAGATACGCAGTATTTT.

The rearrangement links TRBV27 to TRBJ1-4; no firm D call. The CDR3 runs 15 residues. Trimming took 4 bases from V and 8 from J, leaving 17 bases between them. Looked up from germline, CDR1 is MNHEY and CDR2 is SMNVEV (reference sequence). The CDR3, as DNA: TGTGCCAGCAGTTCGCTGGGCAGCCTGGGGGAAAAACTGTTTTTT. It is translated as CASSSLGSLGEKLFF.

CDR3 nucleotides: TGCAGCGTTGTTCGGCTAGCGGGAGGGTATGAGCAGTTCTTC. Amino acids: CSVVRLAGGYEQFF. The genes are TRBV29-1 and TRBJ2-1; 12 nucleotides agree with TRBD2. Germline loops: CDR1 SQVTM, CDR2 ANQGSEA. V was pared by 4 bases and J by 8 bases, with 6 bases of the junction left unmatched. CDR3 length: 14 amino acids.

The chain is built from TRBV19 and TRBJ1-5; no clear D. The ends were cut back, 2 bases at V and 6 bases at J, with 11 bases in the middle. The germline V gene encodes CDR1 LNHDA and CDR2 SQIVND (reference sequence). There are 14 residues in the CDR3. CDR3 DNA sequence: TGTGCCAGTAGTATAAGAGAAGTAGTTCAGCCCCAGCATTTT. Protein sequence: CASSIREVVQPQHF.

In nucleotides, the CDR3 is TGTGCCAGCGGGACAGGCTACGAGCAGTACTTC. Its translation: CASGTGYEQYF. The J gene is TRBJ2-7, the V gene TRBV6-5; 8 nucleotides line up with TRBD1. The length of the CDR3 is 11 residues. CDR1 MNHEY and CDR2 SVGAGI come from the germline V gene. V dropped 8 bases and J dropped 3; count of bases not matched to a gene: 0.

In the case of this clone: Other DNA variants within this sample encode the same CDR3. This chain joins TRBV27 and TRBJ2-7; 8 bases map to TRBD2. J was trimmed by 4 bases and V by 2 bases; bases with no gene match: 7. The germline V gene encodes CDR1 MNHEY and CDR2 SMNVEV (reference sequence). The CDR3 consists of 15 residues. CDR3 sequence: CASSLTGGGRYEQYF. The CDR3 bases are TGTGCCAGCAGTTTAACGGGAGGGGGGCGATACGAGCAGTACTTC.

The chain combines TRBV28 with TRBJ2-3; maybe TRBD2 (6 bases). The germline V gene encodes CDR1 MDHEN and CDR2 SYDVKM. Trimming took 6 bases from V and 0 from J, leaving 13 bases between them. This CDR3 has 15 amino acids. The CDR3 loop reads CASSQGLVSTDTQYF. As DNA, the CDR3 is TGTGCCAGCAGCCAGGGACTGGTTAGCACAGATACGCAGTATTTT.

This rearrangement joins TRBV27 to TRBJ1-1, with a possible D match to TRBD1 (6 bases). The V end lost 5 bases, the J end lost 5 bases, and 12 bases lay between the germline ends. The CDR3 is 13 residues long. The V gene's germline CDR1 is MNHEY and CDR2 SMNVEV (reference sequence). CDR3 residues: CASSAGEVTEAFF. Written as DNA, the CDR3 is TGTGCCAGCAGTGCAGGGGAGGTGACTGAAGCTTTCTTT.

The rearrangement joins TRBV7-6 to TRBJ2-5; 8 bases are a match to TRBD2. V lost 2 bases to trimming and J lost 1 base; unmatched junction nucleotides: 3. In germline, CDR1 is SGHVS, CDR2 FNYEAQ. The CDR3 is 15 residues long. The CDR3 DNA sequence: TGTGCCAGCAGCTTACGACGGGGGGGCCAAGAGACCCAGTACTTC. Translation: CASSLRRGGQETQYF.

The chain carries TRBV7-9 and TRBJ2-7; weak D call: TRBD2 (5 bases). CDR3 length equals 13 residues. Germline CDR1 is SEHNR and CDR2 is FQNEAQ (reference sequence). V lost 5 bases to trimming and J lost 2 bases, with 10 bases between them. For the CDR3, the DNA is TGTGCCAGCAGCCATCCACTAGCCTACGAGCAGTACTTC. Protein product: CASSHPLAYEQYF. Full variable domain (outside the CDR3, taken from reference TRBV7-9 and TRBJ2-7): DTGVSQNPRHKITKRGQNVTFRCDPISEHNRLYWYRQTLGQGPEFLTYFQNEAQLEKSRLLSDRFSAERPKGSFSTLEIQRTEQGDSAMYLCASSHPLAYEQYFGPGTRLTVT.

The rearrangement links TRBV9 to TRBJ2-3; D is uncertain. The CDR3 totals 14 residues. Per germline, CDR1 SGDLS and CDR2 YYNGEE. The V gene lost 4 bases and the J gene lost 6 bases, with 15 bases spanning the gap. CDR3 in DNA: TGTGCCAGCAGCCCGACGTTTCTAGGGGATACGCAGTATTTT. Translated, it gives CASSPTFLGDTQYF.

The chain carries TRBV4-3 and TRBJ2-1; 7 bases agree with TRBD2. The germline CDR1 and CDR2 sequences are LGHNA and YSLEER. CDR3 size: 14 residues. V shed 0 bases, J shed 10 bases, and the junction held 6 bases outside the gene matches. CDR3 bases: TGCGCCAGCAGCCAAGATCCTCTACTAGCGGAGCAGTTCTTC. This encodes CASSQDPLLAEQFF.

This chain joins TRBV14 and TRBJ1-4; 9 bases map to TRBD1. There are 14 residues in the CDR3. CDR1 is SGHDN and CDR2 is FVKESK in the germline V gene. Trimming at V came to 5 bases and at J to 9 bases, leaving 7 bases not matched to a gene. The CDR3 DNA sequence: TGTGCCAGCAGCGAATGGACAGGGGAGAAAAAACTGTTTTTT. This encodes CASSEWTGEKKLFF.

V is TRBV18 and J is TRBJ2-5; 10 bases line up with TRBD2. The last part of the DNA fits TRBJ2-7 better; the J call may be wrong. The CDR3 is 15 residues long. Germline CDR1 reads KGHSH; CDR2 reads LQKENI. CDR3 loop: CASSTRLAGSYEQYF. The CDR3 bases are TGTGCCAGCTCAACAAGACTAGCGGGCTCCTACGAGCAGTACTTC.

V gene TRBV6-1 combines with J gene TRBJ2-7; D is possibly TRBD1 (7 bases). The CDR3 loop spans 14 amino acids. Germline CDR1 reads MNHNS; CDR2 reads SASEGT. CDR3 sequence reads: CASVGGTETYEQYF. As DNA, the CDR3 is TGTGCTAGCGTTGGGGGGACAGAGACCTACGAGCAGTACTTC.